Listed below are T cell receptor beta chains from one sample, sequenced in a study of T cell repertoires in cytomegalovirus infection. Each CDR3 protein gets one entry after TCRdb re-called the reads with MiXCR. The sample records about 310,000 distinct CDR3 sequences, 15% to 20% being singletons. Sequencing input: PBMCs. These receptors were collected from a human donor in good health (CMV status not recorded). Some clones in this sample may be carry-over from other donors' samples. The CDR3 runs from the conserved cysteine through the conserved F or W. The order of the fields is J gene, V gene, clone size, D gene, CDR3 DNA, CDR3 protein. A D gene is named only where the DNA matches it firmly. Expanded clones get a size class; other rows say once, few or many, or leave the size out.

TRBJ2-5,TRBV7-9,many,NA,TGTGCCAGCAGCTTTGTGGAAGAGACCCAGTACTTC,CASSFVEETQYF
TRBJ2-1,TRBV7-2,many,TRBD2,TGTGCCAGCAGCTTGAGCGGGGGGAAACTAAATGAGCAGTTCTTC,CASSLSGGKLNEQFF
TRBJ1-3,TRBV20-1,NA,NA,TGCAGTGCTCGAGGGGCTGGAAACACCATATATTTT,CSARGAGNTIYF
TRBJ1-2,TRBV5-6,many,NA,TGTGCCAGCAGCGAAAAAGACCCGTATGGCTACACCTTC,CASSEKDPYGYTF
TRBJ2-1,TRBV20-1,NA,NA,TGCAGTGCTCCTAGGCGTTCTACCTACAATGAGCAGTTCTTC,CSAPRRSTYNEQFF
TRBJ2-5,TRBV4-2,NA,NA,TGTGCCAGCAGCCAGGGTCCCAGCGCTGGGGAAGAGACCCAGTACTTC,CASSQGPSAGEETQYF
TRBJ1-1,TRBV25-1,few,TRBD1,TGTGCCAGCAGTGCACTCGACAGGGGAACTGAAGCTTTCTTT,CASSALDRGTEAFF
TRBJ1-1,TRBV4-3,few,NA,TGCGCCAGCAGCCCCGGAGCGTTTAACACTGAAGCTTTCTTT,CASSPGAFNTEAFF
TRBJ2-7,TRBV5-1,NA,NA,TGCGCCAGCAGCTTGGCCCGGTTCATATCCTACGAGCAGTACTTC,CASSLARFISYEQYF
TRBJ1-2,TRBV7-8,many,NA,TGTGCCAGCAGCTTAATCGGAATTAACTATGGCTACACCTTC,CASSLIGINYGYTF